One sample yielded the 20 T cell receptor beta chains listed below, sequenced in a study of T cells in Graves' hyperthyroidism and ophthalmopathy (dated by TCRdb to between 2018 and 2021). Library method: multiplex PCR. The data were produced on an Illumina HiSeq 2000. Amplification of TCR beta CDR3 regions was carried out from RNA transcripts. For the first round of RT-PCR on the TCR CDR3, the HTBI primer set was used together with the Qiagen OneStep RT-PCR kit. The public reads were reanalyzed by TCRdb: fastp trimming at Q25, MiXCR alignment, in-frame beta chains only. A single entry per CDR3 protein holds the most common genes and DNA from its merged rows. Present in this sample are approximately 430,000 distinct CDR3 sequences, roughly 14% of which were seen just once. The ten largest clonotypes hold 13% of the sample. The material sequenced was blood. Receptor source: a man younger than 35 with Graves' ophthalmopathy.

In its sample, this clonotype was seen many times. The gene calls are TRBV2 and TRBJ2-2; TRBD2 is a possible D gene (7 bases). The CDR3 runs 14 residues. Trimming took off 7 bases at V and 5 bases at J, with 14 bases between the two ends. Germline loops: CDR1 SNHLY, CDR2 FYNNEI. The CDR3 here is CASTGGAGTGELFF. CDR3 bases: TGTGCCAGCACTGGGGGGGCCGGGACCGGGGAGCTGTTTTTT.

This clonotype showed up many times. The V call is TRBV13, the J call TRBJ1-3, with TRBD1 as a possible D gene (5 bases). The CDR3 is made up of 16 amino acids. The V end was cut by 5 bases, the J end by 0 bases, with 14 bases between. Germline CDR1 is PRHDT and CDR2 is FYEKMQ (reference sequence). The CDR3 DNA sequence: TGTGCCAGCAGCCTGGGTCGGGGGTACTCTGGAAACACCATATATTTT. This sequence encodes CASSLGRGYSGNTIYF.

The chain is built from TRBV11-3 and TRBJ2-4; D is unclear. The V gene's germline CDR1 is SGHNT and CDR2 YENEEA. V was clipped by 1 base and J by 4 bases, with 11 bases between them. The CDR3 runs 15 residues. CDR3 sequence (DNA): TGTGCCAGCAGCTTAGGGCAGGAGACTAAAAACATTCAGTACTTC. Amino acid sequence: CASSLGQETKNIQYF.

At least ten counts were recorded for this clonotype. In DNA, the CDR3 is TGTGCCAGCAGCTTAGTGGACAGCCCTTACAATGAGCAGTTCTTC. This codes for CASSLVDSPYNEQFF. The chain recombines TRBV7-8 with TRBJ2-1; maybe TRBD1 (6 bases). Germline values: CDR1 SGHVS, CDR2 FQNEAQ. CDR3 length: 15 residues. The V gene lost 1 base and the J gene lost 4 bases, with 11 bases spanning the gap.

This clonotype has a count of ten or more. The rearrangement links TRBV7-3 to TRBJ2-7, with TRBD1 matching 7 bases. In germline, CDR1 is SGHTA, CDR2 FQGTGA. Trimming removed 5 bases from V and 6 bases from J; junction bases left unmatched: 10. This CDR3 has 14 amino acids. The DNA for the CDR3 is TGTGCCAGCAGCGCGCGACAGGGAAATGCCGAGCAGTACTTC. Residues: CASSARQGNAEQYF.

This clonotype has a count of ten or more. The rearrangement joins TRBV27 to TRBJ1-6; D is possibly TRBD1 (5 bases). V gave up 4 bases and J gave up 6 bases, with 10 bases separating them. This CDR3 has 14 residues. Germline CDR1 and CDR2: MNHEY and SMNVEV (reference sequence). The CDR3 sequence is CASSSGVGNSPLHF. DNA for the CDR3: TGTGCCAGCAGTTCGGGGGTGGGTAATTCACCCCTCCACTTT.

This chain links TRBV7-9 with TRBJ2-3; 7 positions agree with TRBD1. This CDR3 region has 16 residues. J was trimmed by 6 bases and V by 1 base; bases with no gene match: 10. The V gene's germline CDR1 is SEHNR and CDR2 FQNEAQ (reference sequence). CDR3 nucleotides: TGTGCCAGCAGCTTAGTGAGGGGGCCCTTTTTGGATACGCAGTATTTT. It codes for CASSLVRGPFLDTQYF.

There are a few counts of this clonotype. Since no conserved phenylalanine or tryptophan closes the CDR3, a read error is the likely cause. The V gene is TRBV5-8, the J gene TRBJ1-2, with D perhaps matching TRBD1 (6 bases). CDR3 length: 15 residues. Germline assignment: CDR1 SGHTS and CDR2 YDEGEE. Deletions cut 6 bases from V and 3 bases from J, with 18 bases between. CDR3 in DNA: TGTGCCAGCACACCCGGACAGACGGGGGACTATGGCTACACCCTC. This sequence encodes CASTPGQTGDYGYTL.

This clonotype was counted at least ten times. The chain recombines TRBV4-1 with TRBJ2-7; tentative D call: TRBD2 (5 bases). The CDR3 has 16 residues. V was cut by 3 bases and J by 5 bases, with 20 bases left in between. Germline assignment: CDR1 MGHRA and CDR2 YSYEKL. The CDR3 loop reads CASSQYWPLEAHEQYF. The CDR3 DNA follows: TGCGCCAGCAGCCAGTATTGGCCACTAGAAGCCCACGAGCAGTACTTC.

This chain uses TRBV19 with TRBJ1-1, with D perhaps matching TRBD1 (5 bases). V was cut by 3 bases and J by 0 bases, with 14 bases left in between. The length of the CDR3 is 16 residues. CDR1 LNHDA and CDR2 SQIVND come from the germline V gene (reference sequence). CDR3 loop: CASSMGRGRMNTEAFF. The CDR3 nucleotides are TGTGCCAGTAGTATGGGGAGGGGCCGAATGAACACTGAAGCTTTCTTT.

At least ten counts were recorded for this clonotype. The rearrangement joins TRBV30 to TRBJ2-1, with no clear D. The V and J ends lost 0 bases and 9 bases respectively, with 6 bases between them. From germline, CDR1 is GTSNPN and CDR2 SVGIG (reference sequence). The CDR3 sequence is 11 residues long. CDR3: CAWSVAVEQFF. DNA for the CDR3: TGTGCCTGGAGTGTTGCGGTTGAGCAGTTCTTC.

The chain couples TRBV2 to TRBJ1-2, with a weak D call TRBD1 (6 bases). CDR3 length equals 15 residues. Germline V lookup: CDR1 SNHLY, CDR2 FYNNEI. Trimming took 5 bases from V and 6 from J, leaving 19 bases between them. This CDR3 reads CASSFYRVSDDGYTF. The CDR3 region has the DNA TGTGCCAGCAGTTTCTACAGGGTTTCAGATGATGGCTACACCTTC.

This clonotype occurred a few times. This chain links TRBV30 with TRBJ1-2; possible D gene TRBD1, 6 bases. Germline values: CDR1 GTSNPN, CDR2 SVGIG (reference sequence). This CDR3 is 15 amino acids long. V was clipped by 0 bases and J by 4 bases, with 15 bases between them. Written as DNA, the CDR3 is TGTGCCTGGAGTGTACCCGGGGGACAAACCTATGGCTACACCTTC. Translation: CAWSVPGGQTYGYTF. The full variable domain, with the rest looked up from reference TRBV30 and TRBJ1-2, is SQTIHQWPATLVQPVGSPLSLECTVEGTSNPNLYWYRQAAGRGLQLLFYSVGIGQISSEVPQNLSASRPQDRQFILSSKKLLLSDSGFYLCAWSVPGGQTYGYTFGSGTRLTVV.

This clonotype was counted at least ten times. The gene calls are TRBV7-2 and TRBJ2-7; D is possibly TRBD1 or TRBD2 (7 bases each). V was pared by 2 bases and J by 2 bases, with 13 bases between. The CDR3 totals 15 residues. Germline CDR1 SGHTA, CDR2 FQGNSA. This CDR3 is CASSLRGGQPYEQYF. The CDR3 region has the DNA TGTGCCAGCAGCTTAAGGGGGGGACAGCCCTACGAGCAGTACTTC.

This clonotype has at least ten counts. The chain is built from TRBV12-5 and TRBJ1-1, with D maybe TRBD1 (6 bases). Germline V gives CDR1 LGHNT, CDR2 FRNRAP. The CDR3 sequence is 13 residues long. V shed 5 bases and J shed 7 bases, with 14 bases lying between them. The CDR3 protein is CASGEHGQSEAFF. Here the CDR3 DNA reads TGTGCTAGTGGTGAACACGGACAGAGTGAAGCTTTCTTT.

This clonotype was detected only a few times. The chain employs TRBV7-9 and TRBJ2-4; perhaps TRBD2 as D (6 bases). CDR3 length: 15 amino acids. Germline V gene sequence: CDR1 SEHNR, CDR2 FQNEAQ (reference sequence). The ends were cut back, 5 bases at V and 5 bases at J, with 16 bases in the middle. The CDR3 spells CASSPGGKRQNIQYF. In DNA form, the CDR3 reads TGTGCCAGCAGCCCAGGCGGGAAAAGGCAAAACATTCAGTACTTC.

This clonotype was seen many times. The CDR3 DNA reads TGCGCCAGCAGCCAAGATTTTCGGGGGAGCACAGATACGCAGTATTTT. It encodes CASSQDFRGSTDTQYF. This chain links TRBV4-1 with TRBJ2-3; TRBD2 is a possible D gene (6 bases). Trimming left V 0 bases short and J 0 bases short, with 10 bases between. There are 16 residues in the CDR3. Germline CDR1 reads MGHRA; CDR2 reads YSYEKL.

This clonotype showed up many times. The CDR3 protein is CASRGALDYEQYF. The CDR3 coding sequence is TGTGCCAGTCGGGGGGCCCTAGATTACGAGCAGTACTTC. This chain uses TRBV7-9 with TRBJ2-7; the D gene is possibly TRBD2 (7 bases). This CDR3 is 13 amino acids long. Trimming cost V 9 bases and J 4 bases, with 16 bases left between them. Looked up from germline, CDR1 is SEHNR and CDR2 is FQNEAQ (reference sequence).

This clonotype was seen ten or more times. V usage is TRBV18 and J usage is TRBJ2-7, with 10 bases matching TRBD1. The germline gives CDR1 KGHSH, CDR2 LQKENI. The trim removed 3 bases at V and 1 base at J, leaving 3 bases unmatched. This CDR3 is built from 15 residues. CDR3 protein: CASSPRDRGSYEQYF. Written as DNA, the CDR3 is TGTGCCAGCTCACCCCGGGACAGGGGATCCTACGAGCAGTACTTC. The full variable domain, with the rest looked up from reference TRBV18 and TRBJ2-7, is NAGVMQNPRHLVRRRGQEARLRCSPMKGHSHVYWYRQLPEEGLKFMVYLQKENIIDESGMPKERFSAEFPKEGPSILRIQQVVRGDSAAYFCASSPRDRGSYEQYFGPGTRLTVT.

This clonotype was picked up a small number of times. The chain employs TRBV2 and TRBJ2-1; D unclear. The V gene lost 5 bases and the J gene lost 5 bases, with 13 bases spanning the gap. Germline values: CDR1 SNHLY, CDR2 FYNNEI. The CDR3 has 14 residues. CDR3 in DNA: TGTGCCAGCAGTCAAAATCTAGTGAACAATGAGCAGTTCTTC. Translated: CASSQNLVNNEQFF.